The 8 T cell receptor beta chains listed next were all sequenced from one sample in a study of T cell changes during pregnancy in multiple sclerosis. Some clones are missing from TCRdb's copy, which holds only in-frame ones; the method was immunoSEQ multiplex PCR. This table holds around 110,000 clones, about nine tenths found once. This sample comprised peripheral blood, obtained in the third trimester of pregnancy. All receptors derive from a female donor in good health, enrolled as a control in a pregnancy study.

Worth noting for this clone: One junction end does not reproduce the germline sequence, and a read error may be involved. This sequence joins TRBV29-1 and TRBJ1-2; 10 bases are a match to TRBD1. The germline V gene encodes CDR1 SQVTM and CDR2 ANQGSEA. The CDR3 has 14 amino acids. The CDR3 protein is CSVQDRGPWYGYTF. The CDR3 nucleotides are TGCAGCGTTCAAGACAGGGGGCCTTGGTATGGCTACACCTTC.

The chain couples TRBV11-3 to TRBJ1-5; D is possibly TRBD1 (5 bases). The CDR3 is made up of 14 amino acids. Germline CDR1 reads SGHNT; CDR2 reads YENEEA. V was trimmed by 1 base and J by 3 bases, leaving 7 bases between them. The CDR3 spells CASSLGGINQPQHF. In DNA, the CDR3 is TGTGCCAGCAGCTTAGGGGGCATCAATCAGCCCCAGCATTTT.

The chain couples TRBV18 to TRBJ2-5; D perhaps matches TRBD2 (6 bases). The germline V and J ends were trimmed by 3 bases and 5 bases, with 13 bases remaining between them. The CDR3 sequence is 14 residues long. Germline CDR1 reads KGHSH; CDR2 reads LQKENI. CDR3 in amino acids: CASSPPGAWETQYF. DNA for the CDR3: TGTGCCAGCTCACCCCCGGGAGCCTGGGAGACCCAGTACTTC. The full variable domain, completed using reference TRBV18 and TRBJ2-5, is NAGVMQNPRHLVRRRGQEARLRCSPMKGHSHVYWYRQLPEEGLKFMVYLQKENIIDESGMPKERFSAEFPKEGPSILRIQQVVRGDSAAYFCASSPPGAWETQYFGPGTRLLVL.

The chain is built from TRBV7-9 and TRBJ1-5; D ambiguous. In germline, CDR1 is SEHNR, CDR2 FQNEAQ (reference sequence). V lost 5 bases to trimming and J lost 2 bases, with 16 bases between them. CDR3 length equals 16 residues. The CDR3 reads CASSNPKEVGNQPQHF. CDR3 sequence (DNA): TGTGCCAGCAGCAACCCAAAGGAGGTGGGCAATCAGCCCCAGCATTTT.

The rearrangement joins TRBV30 to TRBJ2-5, with 7 bases aligning to TRBD1. CDR3 length: 14 amino acids. J was trimmed by 2 bases and V by 6 bases; bases with no gene match: 9. CDR1 and CDR2 from the germline V gene are GTSNPN and SVGIG (reference sequence). CDR3 protein: CACATGSGQETQYF. The CDR3 DNA reads TGTGCCTGTGCGACAGGGAGTGGGCAAGAGACCCAGTACTTC.

This chain links TRBV9 with TRBJ2-7; 9 bases fit TRBD1. The CDR3 extends over 14 amino acids. Germline V gene lookup returns CDR1 SGDLS and CDR2 YYNGEE. J lost 7 bases, V lost 0 bases, and 5 bases had no gene match. CDR3 nucleotides: TGTGCCAGCAGCGTAGAAGGGGACAGGGTAGAGCAGTACTTC. Its protein product is CASSVEGDRVEQYF.

The CDR3 DNA reads as TGTGCCAGCAGCTTAGCGGGGGGAATCGATGAGCAGTTCTTC. It translates to CASSLAGGIDEQFF. V is TRBV7-2 and J is TRBJ2-1; TRBD2 might be the D (6 bases). Germline lookup yields CDR1 SGHTA and CDR2 FQGNSA. Trimming pared 0 bases from V and 8 bases from J, leaving 11 bases between. The CDR3 consists of 14 residues.

This rearrangement joins TRBV10-3 to TRBJ1-1, with TRBD1 matching over 8 bases. Germline CDR1 ENHRY, CDR2 SYGVKD. The CDR3 sequence is 14 residues long. The trim removed 4 bases at V and 1 base at J, leaving 2 bases unmatched. For the CDR3, the DNA is TGTGCCATCAGTGGGACAGGGAAGAACACTGAAGCTTTCTTT. This sequence encodes CAISGTGKNTEAFF.